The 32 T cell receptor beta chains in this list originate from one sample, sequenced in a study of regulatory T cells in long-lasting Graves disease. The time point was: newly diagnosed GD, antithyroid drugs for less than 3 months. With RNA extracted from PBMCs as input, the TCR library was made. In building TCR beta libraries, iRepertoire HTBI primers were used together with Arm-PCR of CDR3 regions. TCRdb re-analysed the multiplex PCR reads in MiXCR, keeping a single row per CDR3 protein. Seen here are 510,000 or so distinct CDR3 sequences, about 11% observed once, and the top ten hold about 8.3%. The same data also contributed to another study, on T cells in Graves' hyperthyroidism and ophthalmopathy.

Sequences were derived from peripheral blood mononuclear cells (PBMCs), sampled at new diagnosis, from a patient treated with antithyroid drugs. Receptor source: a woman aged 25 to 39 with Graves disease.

CDR3 in DNA: TGTGCCAGCAGAAAGACCGGGGAGATCAATGAGCAGTTCTTC. It codes for CASRKTGEINEQFF. The chain carries TRBV28 and TRBJ2-1, with D possibly matching TRBD2 (5 bases). The V gene's germline CDR1 is MDHEN and CDR2 SYDVKM. Trimming removed 6 bases from V and 6 bases from J, with 15 bases in between. The CDR3 extends over 14 amino acids.

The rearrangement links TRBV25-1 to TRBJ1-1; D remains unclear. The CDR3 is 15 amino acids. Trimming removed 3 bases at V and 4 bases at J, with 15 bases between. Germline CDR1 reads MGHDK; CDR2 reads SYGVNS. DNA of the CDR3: TGTGCCAGCAGTGACACCGGTGGTTCGAGCACTGAAGCTTTCTTT. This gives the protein CASSDTGGSSTEAFF.

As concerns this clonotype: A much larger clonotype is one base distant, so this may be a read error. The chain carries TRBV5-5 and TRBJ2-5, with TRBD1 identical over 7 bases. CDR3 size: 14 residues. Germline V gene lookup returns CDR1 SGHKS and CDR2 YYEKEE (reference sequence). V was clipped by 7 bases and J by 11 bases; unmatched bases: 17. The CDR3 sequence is CASLQGSPYNEQYF. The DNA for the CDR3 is TGTGCCAGCCTACAGGGGTCCCCCTACAATGAGCAGTACTTC.

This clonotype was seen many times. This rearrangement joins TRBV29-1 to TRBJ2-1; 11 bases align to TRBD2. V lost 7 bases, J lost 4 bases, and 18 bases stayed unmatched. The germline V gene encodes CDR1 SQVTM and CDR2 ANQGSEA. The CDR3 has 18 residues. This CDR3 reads CSESGGGSGRASYNEQFF. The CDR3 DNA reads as TGCAGCGAATCAGGCGGTGGTAGCGGGAGGGCCTCTTACAATGAGCAGTTCTTC.

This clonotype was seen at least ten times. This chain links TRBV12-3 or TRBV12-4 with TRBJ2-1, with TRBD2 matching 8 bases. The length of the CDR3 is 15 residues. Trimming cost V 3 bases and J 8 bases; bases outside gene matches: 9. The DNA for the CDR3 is TGTGCCAGCAGTTTTTTGGGTAGCGGGAAGTATGAGCAGTTCTTC. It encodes CASSFLGSGKYEQFF.

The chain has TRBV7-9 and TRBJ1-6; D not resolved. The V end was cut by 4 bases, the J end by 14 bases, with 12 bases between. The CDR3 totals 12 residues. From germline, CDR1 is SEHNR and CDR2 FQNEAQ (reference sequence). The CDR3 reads CASSSDIRTLHF. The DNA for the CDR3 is TGTGCCAGCAGCTCCGACATTAGGACCCTCCACTTT.

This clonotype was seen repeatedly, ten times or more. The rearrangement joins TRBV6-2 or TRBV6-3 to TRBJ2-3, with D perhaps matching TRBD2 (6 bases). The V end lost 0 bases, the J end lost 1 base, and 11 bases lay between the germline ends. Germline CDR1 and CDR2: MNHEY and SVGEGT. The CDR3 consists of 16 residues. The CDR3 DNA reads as TGTGCCAGCAGTTACTCCATGTTAGCGGGCACAGATACGCAGTATTTT. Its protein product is CASSYSMLAGTDTQYF.

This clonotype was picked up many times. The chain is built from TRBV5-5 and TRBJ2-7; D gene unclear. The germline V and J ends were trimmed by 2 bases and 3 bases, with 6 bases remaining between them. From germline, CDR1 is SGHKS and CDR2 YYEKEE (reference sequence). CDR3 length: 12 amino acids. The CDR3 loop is CASSFGFYEQYF. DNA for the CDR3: TGTGCCAGCAGCTTCGGTTTCTACGAGCAGTACTTC.

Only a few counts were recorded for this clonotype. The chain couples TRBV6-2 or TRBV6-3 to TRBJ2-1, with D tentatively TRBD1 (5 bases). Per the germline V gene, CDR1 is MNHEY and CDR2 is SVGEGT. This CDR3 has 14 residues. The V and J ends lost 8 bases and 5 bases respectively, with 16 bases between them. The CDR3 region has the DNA TGTGCCAGCGCAGCAAAGCAGGGTGACAATGAGCAGTTCTTC. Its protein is CASAAKQGDNEQFF.

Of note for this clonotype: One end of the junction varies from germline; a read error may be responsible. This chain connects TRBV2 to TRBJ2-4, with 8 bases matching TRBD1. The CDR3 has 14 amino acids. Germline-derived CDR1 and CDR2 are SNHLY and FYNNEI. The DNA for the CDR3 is TGTGCCAGCCACCGCCCGCCGAGGGACAGGCCCTTTCGCTTC. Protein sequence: CASHRPPRDRPFRF.

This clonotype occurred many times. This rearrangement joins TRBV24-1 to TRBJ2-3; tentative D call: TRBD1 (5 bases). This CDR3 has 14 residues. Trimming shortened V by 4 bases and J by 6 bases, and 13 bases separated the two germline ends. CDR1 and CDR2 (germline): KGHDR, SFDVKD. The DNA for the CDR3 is TGTGCCACCAGTGAGGCCCCAGGGATTGATACGCAGTATTTT. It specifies CATSEAPGIDTQYF.

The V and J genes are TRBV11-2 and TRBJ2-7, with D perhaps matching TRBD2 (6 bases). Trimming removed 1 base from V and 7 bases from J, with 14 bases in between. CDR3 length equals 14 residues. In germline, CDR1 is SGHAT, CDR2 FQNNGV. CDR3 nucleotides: TGTGCCAGCAGCTTAGCACGGGACTTCAATGAGCAGTACTTC. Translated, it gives CASSLARDFNEQYF.

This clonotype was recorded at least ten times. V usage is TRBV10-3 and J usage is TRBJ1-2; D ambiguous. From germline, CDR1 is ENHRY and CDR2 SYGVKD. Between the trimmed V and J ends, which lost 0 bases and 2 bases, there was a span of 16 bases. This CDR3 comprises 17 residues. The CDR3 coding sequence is TGTGCCATCAGTGAGTCGACTTTGGTGGGAGCAAACTATGGCTACACCTTC. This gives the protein CAISESTLVGANYGYTF.

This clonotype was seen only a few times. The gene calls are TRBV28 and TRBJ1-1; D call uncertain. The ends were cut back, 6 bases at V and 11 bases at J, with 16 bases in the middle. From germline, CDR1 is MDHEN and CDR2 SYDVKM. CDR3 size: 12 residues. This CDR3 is CASSIQAGPAFF. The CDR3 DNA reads TGTGCCAGCAGCATCCAAGCGGGTCCGGCTTTCTTT. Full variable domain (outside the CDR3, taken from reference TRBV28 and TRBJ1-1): DVKVTQSSRYLVKRTGEKVFLECVQDMDHENMFWYRQDPGLGLRLIYFSYDVKMKEKGDIPEGYSVSREKKERFSLILESASTNQTSMYLCASSIQAGPAFFGQGTRLTVV.

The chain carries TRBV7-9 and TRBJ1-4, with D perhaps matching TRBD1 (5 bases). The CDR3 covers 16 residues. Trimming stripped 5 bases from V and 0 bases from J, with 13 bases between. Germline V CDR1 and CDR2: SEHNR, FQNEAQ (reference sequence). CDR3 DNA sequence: TGTGCCAGCAGCCCCGCGCGGGGGACAACTAATGAAAAACTGTTTTTT. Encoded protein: CASSPARGTTNEKLFF.

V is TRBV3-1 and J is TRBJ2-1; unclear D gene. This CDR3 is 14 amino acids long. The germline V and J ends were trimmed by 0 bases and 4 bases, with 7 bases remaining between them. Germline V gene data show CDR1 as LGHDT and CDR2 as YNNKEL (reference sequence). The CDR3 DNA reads TGTGCCAGCAGCCAAGATGGGGAATACAATGAGCAGTTCTTC. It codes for CASSQDGEYNEQFF.

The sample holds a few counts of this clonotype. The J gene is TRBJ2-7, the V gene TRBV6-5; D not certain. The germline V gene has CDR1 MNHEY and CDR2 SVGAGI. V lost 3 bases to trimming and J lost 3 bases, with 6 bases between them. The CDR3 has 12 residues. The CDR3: CASSYKGYEQYF. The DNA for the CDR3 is TGTGCCAGCAGTTATAAGGGCTACGAGCAGTACTTC.

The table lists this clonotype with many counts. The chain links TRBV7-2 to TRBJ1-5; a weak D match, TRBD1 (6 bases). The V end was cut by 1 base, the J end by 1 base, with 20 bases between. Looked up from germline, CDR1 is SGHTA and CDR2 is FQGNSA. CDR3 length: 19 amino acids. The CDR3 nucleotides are TGTGCCAGCAGCTTAGTCCACATGTCTCGAACAGGGAGCAATCAGCCCCAGCATTTT. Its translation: CASSLVHMSRTGSNQPQHF. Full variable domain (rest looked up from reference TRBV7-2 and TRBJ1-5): GAGVSQSPSNKVTEKGKDVELRCDPISGHTALYWYRQSLGQGLEFLIYFQGNSAPDKSGLPSDRFSAERTGGSVSTLTIQRTQQEDSAVYLCASSLVHMSRTGSNQPQHFGDGTRLSIL.

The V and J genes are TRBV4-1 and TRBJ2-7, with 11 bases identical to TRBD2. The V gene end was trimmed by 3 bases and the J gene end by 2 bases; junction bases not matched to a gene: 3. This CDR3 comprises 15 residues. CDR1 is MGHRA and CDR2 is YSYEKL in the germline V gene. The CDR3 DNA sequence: TGCGCCAGCAGCCAGCAGACTAGCGGGACCTACGAGCAGTACTTC. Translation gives CASSQQTSGTYEQYF.

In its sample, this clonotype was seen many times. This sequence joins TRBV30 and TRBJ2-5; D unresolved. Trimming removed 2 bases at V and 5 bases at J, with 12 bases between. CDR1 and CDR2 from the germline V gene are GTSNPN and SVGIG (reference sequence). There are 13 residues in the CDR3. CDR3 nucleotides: TGTGCCTGGAGTCAGAACAGTTACGAGACCCAGTACTTC. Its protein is CAWSQNSYETQYF. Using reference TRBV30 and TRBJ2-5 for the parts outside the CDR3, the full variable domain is SQTIHQWPATLVQPVGSPLSLECTVEGTSNPNLYWYRQAAGRGLQLLFYSVGIGQISSEVPQNLSASRPQDRQFILSSKKLLLSDSGFYLCAWSQNSYETQYFGPGTRLLVL.

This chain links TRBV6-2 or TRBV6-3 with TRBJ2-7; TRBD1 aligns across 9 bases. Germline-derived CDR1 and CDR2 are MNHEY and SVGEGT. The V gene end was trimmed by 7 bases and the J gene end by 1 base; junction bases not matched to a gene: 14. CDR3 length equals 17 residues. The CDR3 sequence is CASNSSPGQGFSYEQYF. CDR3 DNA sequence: TGTGCCAGCAACTCGTCACCGGGACAGGGTTTTTCCTACGAGCAGTACTTC.

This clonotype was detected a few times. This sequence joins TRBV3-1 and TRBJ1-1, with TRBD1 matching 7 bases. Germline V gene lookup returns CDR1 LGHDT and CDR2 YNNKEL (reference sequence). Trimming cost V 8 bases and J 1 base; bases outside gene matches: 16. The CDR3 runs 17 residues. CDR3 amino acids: CASPDTGQKNKNTEAFF. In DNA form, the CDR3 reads TGTGCCAGCCCGGACACGGGACAGAAGAATAAGAACACTGAAGCTTTCTTT.

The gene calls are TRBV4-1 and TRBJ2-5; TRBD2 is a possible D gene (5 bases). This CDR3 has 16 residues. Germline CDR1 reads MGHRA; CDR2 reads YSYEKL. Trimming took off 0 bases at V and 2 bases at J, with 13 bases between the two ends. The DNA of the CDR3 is TGCGCCAGCAGCCAAGAGTGGCGGGTGGGGCAAGAGACCCAGTACTTC. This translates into CASSQEWRVGQETQYF.

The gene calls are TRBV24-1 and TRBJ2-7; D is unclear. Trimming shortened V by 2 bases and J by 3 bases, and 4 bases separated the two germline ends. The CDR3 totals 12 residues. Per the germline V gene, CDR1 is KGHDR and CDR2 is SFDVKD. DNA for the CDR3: TGTGCCACCAGTGATTCGAGCTACGAGCAGTACTTC. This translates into CATSDSSYEQYF.

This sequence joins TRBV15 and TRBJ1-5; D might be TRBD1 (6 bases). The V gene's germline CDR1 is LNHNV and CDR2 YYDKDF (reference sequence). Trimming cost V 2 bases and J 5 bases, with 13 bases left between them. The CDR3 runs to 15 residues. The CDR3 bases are TGTGCCACCAGCAGATCTCTTCAGGGGCATCAGCCCCAGCATTTT. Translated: CATSRSLQGHQPQHF.

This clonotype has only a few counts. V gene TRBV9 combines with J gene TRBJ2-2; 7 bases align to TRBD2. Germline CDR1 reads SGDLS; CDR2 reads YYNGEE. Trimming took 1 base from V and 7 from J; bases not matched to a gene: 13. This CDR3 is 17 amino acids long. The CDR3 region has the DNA TGTGCCAGCAGCGTACGTTCTCTGGCGGGAGCCGTCGGGGAGCTGTTTTTT. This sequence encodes CASSVRSLAGAVGELFF.

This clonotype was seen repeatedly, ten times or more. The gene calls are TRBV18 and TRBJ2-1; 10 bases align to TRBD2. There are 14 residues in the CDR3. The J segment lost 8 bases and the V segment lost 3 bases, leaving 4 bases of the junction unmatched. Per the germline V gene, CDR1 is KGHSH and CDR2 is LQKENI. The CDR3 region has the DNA TGTGCCAGCTCACCCCGGACTAGCGGCCATGAGCAGTTCTTC. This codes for CASSPRTSGHEQFF.

This CDR3 is CASSPQGTRTEAFF. CDR3 nucleotide sequence: TGTGCCAGTAGTCCCCAGGGGACACGAACTGAAGCTTTCTTT. The rearrangement uses TRBV19 and TRBJ1-1; tentatively, D is TRBD1 (6 bases). Germline CDR1 is LNHDA and CDR2 is SQIVND (reference sequence). There are 14 residues in the CDR3. The V end lost 5 bases, the J end lost 5 bases, and 15 bases lay between the germline ends.

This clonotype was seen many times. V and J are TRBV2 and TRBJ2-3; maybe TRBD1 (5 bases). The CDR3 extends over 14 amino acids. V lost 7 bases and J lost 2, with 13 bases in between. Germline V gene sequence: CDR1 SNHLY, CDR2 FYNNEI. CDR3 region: CASKGSANTDTQYF. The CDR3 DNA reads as TGTGCCAGCAAGGGGTCTGCAAACACAGATACGCAGTATTTT.

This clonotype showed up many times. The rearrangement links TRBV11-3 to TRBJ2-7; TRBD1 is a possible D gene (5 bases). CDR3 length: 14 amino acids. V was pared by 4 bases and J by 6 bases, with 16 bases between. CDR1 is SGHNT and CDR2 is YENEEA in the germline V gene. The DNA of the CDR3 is TGTGCCAGCAGCTCGTGGACAACTGTAGGCGAGCAGTACTTC. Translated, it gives CASSSWTTVGEQYF.

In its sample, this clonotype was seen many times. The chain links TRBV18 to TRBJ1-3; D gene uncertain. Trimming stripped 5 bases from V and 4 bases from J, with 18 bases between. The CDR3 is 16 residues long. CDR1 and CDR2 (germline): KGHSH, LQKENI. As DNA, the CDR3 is TGTGCCAGCTCAATTGGCCTTGGGCCTCAAGGAAACACCATATATTTT. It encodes CASSIGLGPQGNTIYF.

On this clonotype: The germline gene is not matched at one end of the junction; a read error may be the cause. The CDR3 sequence is CASSQDQAVDELF. Here the CDR3 DNA reads TGTGCCAGCAGCCAAGATCAGGCCGTTGATGAGCTCTTT. J is TRBJ1-1 and V is TRBV4-2; D not resolved. The CDR3 has 13 amino acids. The germline gives CDR1 LGHNA, CDR2 YNFKEQ.